This T cell receptor (beta chain) comes out of a study of blood T cell repertoires in COVID-19. Background on the study: Whether acute or convalescent, the COVID-19 samples came from the United States, Italy and Spain.

Authors' analysis steps: Reference gene primer amplification in the assay estimated nucleated cell counts. The repertoire was sequenced with immunoSEQ multiplex PCR; TCRdb's copy has only in-frame clones and lacks some. V and J calls and clone size are given by that table; D and trimming were obtained from the DNA. This sample has about 72,000 clones, with less than 95% found just once. V shed 3 bases, J shed 8 bases, and the junction held 2 bases outside the gene matches. The CDR3 has 13 residues. Germline values: CDR1 MNHNS, CDR2 SASEGT. This TCR was recovered from a woman aged 60-75 years with active COVID-19. This chain uses TRBV6-1 with TRBJ1-2; 11 positions match TRBD1. Sample: peripheral blood. The CDR3 coding sequence is TGTGCCAGCAGTGACCGGGACAGGGGGGGCTACACCTTC. It codes for CASSDRDRGGYTF.